Shown below are 14 T cell receptor beta chains from a single sample sequenced in a study of control samples from healthy donors and cancer patients. Clones were read by immunoSEQ multiplex PCR, and TCRdb kept only the in-frame ones, dropping some. The sample has around 100,000 clones; around 89% are singletons. Material: blood. These TCRs come from an older woman in good health.

The chain links TRBV29-1 to TRBJ2-1, with D possibly matching TRBD1 (6 bases). Per germline, CDR1 SQVTM and CDR2 ANQGSEA. V dropped 7 bases and J dropped 9 bases, with 22 bases sitting between them. The CDR3 contains 14 residues. CDR3 in DNA: TGCAGCGGTGGGGTCGGCAGGGGATATGGTGAGCAGTTCTTC. This gives the protein CSGGVGRGYGEQFF.

For the CDR3, the DNA is TGTGCCAGCAGTTCCGCGGAGATGAACACTGAAGCTTTCTTT. This encodes CASSSAEMNTEAFF. The chain links TRBV27 to TRBJ1-1, with unresolved D. The CDR3 is 14 amino acids. Trimming removed 4 bases at V and 0 bases at J, with 9 bases between. Per germline, CDR1 MNHEY and CDR2 SMNVEV (reference sequence).

CDR3 nucleotides: TGTGCCAGCAGCTCCCCCCTTGCGAACGGTCACTATGGCTACACCTTC. Encoded protein: CASSSPLANGHYGYTF. The genes are TRBV7-8 and TRBJ1-2; D is ambiguous. Trimming pared 4 bases from V and 3 bases from J, leaving 18 bases between. CDR1 and CDR2 (germline): SGHVS, FQNEAQ. The CDR3 length is 16 residues.

This chain joins TRBV9 and TRBJ1-5; 7 positions match TRBD1. V dropped 3 bases and J dropped 3; count of bases not matched to a gene: 6. The germline V gene has CDR1 SGDLS and CDR2 YYNGEE. The CDR3 sequence is 15 residues long. This CDR3 is CASSDTGDPNQPQHF. The CDR3 nucleotides are TGTGCCAGCAGCGATACAGGGGATCCCAATCAGCCCCAGCATTTT.

The gene calls are TRBV13 and TRBJ2-2; 8 positions match TRBD2. Germline V CDR1 and CDR2: PRHDT, FYEKMQ (reference sequence). The V segment lost 4 bases and the J segment 8 bases; nucleotides outside the gene matches: 6. This CDR3 contains 14 residues. CDR3 sequence reads: CASSSRLATGELFF. In nucleotides, the CDR3 is TGTGCCAGCAGCTCTCGACTAGCGACGGGGGAGCTGTTTTTT.

The chain employs TRBV11-2 and TRBJ1-4; no definite D call. CDR3 length equals 14 residues. Per germline, CDR1 SGHAT and CDR2 FQNNGV. The ends were cut back, 3 bases at V and 0 bases at J, with 5 bases in the middle. CDR3 region: CASSLGSTNEKLFF. DNA for the CDR3: TGTGCCAGCAGCTTGGGATCAACTAATGAAAAACTGTTTTTT.

The chain carries TRBV6-1 and TRBJ1-5; 7 bases agree with TRBD1. Trimming removed 3 bases from V and 5 bases from J; junction bases left unmatched: 10. Germline V gives CDR1 MNHNS, CDR2 SASEGT. The CDR3 runs 16 residues. CDR3 bases: TGTGCCAGCAGTGATCAGGGGGTGGTGGGTTATCAGCCCCAGCATTTT. This codes for CASSDQGVVGYQPQHF.

The chain employs TRBV2 and TRBJ2-3; unclear D gene. V gave up 4 bases and J gave up 2 bases, with 10 bases separating them. Per germline, CDR1 SNHLY and CDR2 FYNNEI. CDR3 length: 14 amino acids. The CDR3 sequence is CASSARELTDTQYF. The CDR3 DNA follows: TGTGCCAGCAGTGCCCGAGAACTCACAGATACGCAGTATTTT.

The gene calls are TRBV12-3 or TRBV12-4 and TRBJ2-7; no firm D call. V was clipped by 4 bases and J by 4 bases, with 8 bases between them. This CDR3 is 12 amino acids long. CDR3 DNA: TGTGCCAGCAGTTCCCACGGGTACGAGCAGTACTTC. Residues: CASSSHGYEQYF.

The chain has TRBV14 and TRBJ2-1; D is undetermined. CDR3 length: 14 amino acids. The V gene lost 2 bases and the J gene lost 7 bases, with 12 bases spanning the gap. Germline lookup yields CDR1 SGHDN and CDR2 FVKESK. The CDR3 here is CASSQRRLGNEQFF. The CDR3 coding sequence is TGTGCCAGCAGCCAAAGGCGGCTTGGAAATGAGCAGTTCTTC.

Only a few counts were recorded for this clone. V and J are TRBV3-1 (or the pseudogene TRBV3-2) and TRBJ1-1; 8 positions match TRBD1. This CDR3 region has 15 residues. Germline V gene sequence: CDR1 LGHDT, CDR2 YNNKEL (reference sequence). The V gene end was trimmed by 3 bases and the J gene end by 7 bases; junction bases not matched to a gene: 10. The CDR3, as DNA: TGTGCCAGCAGCCACGTTTCAGGGGGCCTCGGTGAAGCTTTCTTT. Translating it yields CASSHVSGGLGEAFF.

Here the CDR3 DNA reads TGTGCCAGCAGCCAAGATGGGACTACCAATGAGCAGTTCTTC. Translating it yields CASSQDGTTNEQFF. The V gene is TRBV3-1 (or the pseudogene TRBV3-2), the J gene TRBJ2-1; 7 bases map to TRBD2. Trimming removed 0 bases from V and 6 bases from J; junction bases left unmatched: 2. Germline V lookup: CDR1 LGHDT, CDR2 YNNKEL (reference sequence). The CDR3 length is 14 residues.

This sequence joins TRBV5-6 and TRBJ2-7; TRBD2 aligns across 10 bases. V shed 4 bases and J 1 base; nucleotides not matched to a gene: 5. The CDR3 has 15 amino acids. Germline assignment: CDR1 SGHDT and CDR2 YYEEEE. The CDR3 reads CASSAGTSVSYEQYF. The DNA for the CDR3 is TGTGCCAGCAGCGCTGGGACTAGCGTTTCCTACGAGCAGTACTTC. Looking up the rest from reference TRBV5-6 and TRBJ2-7 gives the full variable domain: DAGVTQSPTHLIKTRGQQVTLRCSPKSGHDTVSWYQQALGQGPQFIFQYYEEEERQRGNFPDRFSGHQFPNYSSELNVNALLLGDSALYLCASSAGTSVSYEQYFGPGTRLTVT.

The V gene is TRBV5-6, the J gene TRBJ1-3, with no clear D. The CDR3 sequence is 17 residues long. Deletions cut 3 bases from V and 0 bases from J, with 16 bases between. Germline V lookup: CDR1 SGHDT, CDR2 YYEEEE. CDR3 loop: CASSYWSATYSGNTIYF. DNA for the CDR3: TGTGCCAGCAGCTACTGGTCAGCTACGTACTCTGGAAACACCATATATTTT. The full variable domain, with the rest looked up from reference TRBV5-6 and TRBJ1-3, is DAGVTQSPTHLIKTRGQQVTLRCSPKSGHDTVSWYQQALGQGPQFIFQYYEEEERQRGNFPDRFSGHQFPNYSSELNVNALLLGDSALYLCASSYWSATYSGNTIYFGEGSWLTVV.